This TCR beta chain was recorded in a study of technical replicates of blood from a few donors. The CDR3 covers 14 residues. The V gene's germline CDR1 is SEHNR and CDR2 FQNEAQ (reference sequence). V lost 1 base and J lost 5; bases outside the gene matches: 4. Clones were read by immunoSEQ multiplex PCR, and TCRdb kept only the in-frame ones, dropping some. The data contain about 80,000 clones, approximately 97% of them seen just once; the ten biggest clones take up approximately 0.18%. The TCR originated in a human donor in good health. This sequence joins TRBV7-9 and TRBJ2-7; 8 bases line up with TRBD1. The sample was T cells isolated from PBMCs. The CDR3 DNA sequence: TGTGCCAGCAGCTTAGTGGGGACAGGACACGAGCAGTACTTC. This gives the protein CASSLVGTGHEQYF.